This is a list of T cell receptor beta chains from one sample in a study of response to subunit inactivated influenza vaccine. Via MiXCR, TCRdb re-called the RT-PCR reads, giving one row per CDR3 protein. The sample gives 500,000 to 550,000 distinct CDR3 sequences, less than 8% of which show up once; 10% to 15% is in the top ten. Here the sequenced sample was PBMCs from blood, taken roughly 24 months after vaccination. The receptors originated from a man aged 45 to 75 who received an inactivated influenza vaccine. Each CDR3 is given with its conserved first and last residue. The order of the fields is clone size, D gene, V gene, J gene, CDR3 DNA, CDR3 protein. D genes are given only for firm matches. The size entry is marked missing in some rows and otherwise reads once, few, many or a size class.

few	TRBD2	TRBV5-6	TRBJ2-1	TGTGCCAGCAGCTCTATGGGACTAGCGCCTGAGCAGTTCTTC	CASSSMGLAPEQFF
many	NA	TRBV29-1	TRBJ2-7	TGCAGCGGGGGCGGGGACGATTCCTACGAGCAGTACTTC	CSGGGDDSYEQYF
NA	NA	TRBV20-1	TRBJ1-5	TGCAGTACCACGGGGCGGGGGCAGCCCCAGCATTTT	CSTTGRGQPQHF
few	NA	TRBV20-1	TRBJ1-5	TGCAGTGCTAGACATAGGGGGGGCGGGAGCAATCAGCCCCAGCATTTT	CSARHRGGGSNQPQHF
NA	NA	TRBV10-3	TRBJ2-1	TGTGCCATCAGTGAGTCGGGAAATACCTACAATGAGCAGTTCTTC	CAISESGNTYNEQFF
NA	TRBD1	TRBV27	TRBJ1-1	TGTGCCAGCAGTCCCCGAATGCTACAGGGGTGGGACACTGAAGCTTTCTTT	CASSPRMLQGWDTEAFF
NA	NA	TRBV28	TRBJ2-7	TGTGCCAGCACCCGAACCTGGGGGTTGCAGTACTTC	CASTRTWGLQYF
NA	NA	TRBV2	TRBJ2-7	TGTGCCAGCAGTGAGGAAAACTACGAGCAGTACTTC	CASSEENYEQYF
NA	TRBD1	TRBV12-3/TRBV12-4	TRBJ1-2	TGTGCCAGCAGGTGGACAGGGATCTATGGCTACACCTTC	CASRWTGIYGYTF
many	NA	TRBV4-2	TRBJ1-1	TGTGCCAGCAGCCAGGGGGGCGCGGGGGACACTGAAGCTTTCTTT	CASSQGGAGDTEAFF
NA	NA	TRBV7-2	TRBJ1-2	TGTGCCAGCAGCTCCTTGGACTCAAAACTCGGCTACACCTTC	CASSSLDSKLGYTF
few	TRBD2	TRBV20-1	TRBJ2-7	TGCAGTGCTAGCCCGACTAGCGGGAACTACGAGCAGTACTTC	CSASPTSGNYEQYF
NA	NA	TRBV4-3	TRBJ1-6	TGCGCCAGCAGCCAAGGGCGGGTGAGCTCCTATAATTCACCCCTCCACTTT	CASSQGRVSSYNSPLHF
NA	NA	TRBV4-2	TRBJ1-6	TGTGCCAGCAGCCAAGAACAGGGCGCGCCCCTCCACTTT	CASSQEQGAPLHF
NA	NA	TRBV29-1	TRBJ1-2	TGCAGCGTTGAAGATCGGGTAGGCTTTAACTATGGCTACACCTTC	CSVEDRVGFNYGYTF
few	NA	TRBV4-1	TRBJ1-6	TGCGCCAGCTCGGATGGCTCCTATAATTCACCCCTCCACTTT	CASSDGSYNSPLHF
NA	TRBD2	TRBV2	TRBJ2-5	TGTGCCAGCAGTCCTAGCGGGGGGCGCCAAGAGACCCAGTACTTC	CASSPSGGRQETQYF
NA	TRBD1	TRBV12-5	TRBJ2-3	TGTGCTAGTGGTTTGGGTCCCGGGACAGGGGGATCAGATACGCAGTATTTT	CASGLGPGTGGSDTQYF
NA	NA	TRBV5-1	TRBJ2-1	TGCGCCAGCAGCTTGGGGCTTTCAGGGCCCGACAATGAGCAGTTCTTC	CASSLGLSGPDNEQFF
many	TRBD2	TRBV6-1	TRBJ2-2	TGTGCCAGCAGCCTCCAGCGGGGTCGCACCGGGGAGCTGTTTTTT	CASSLQRGRTGELFF
NA	TRBD2	TRBV28	TRBJ2-3	TGTGCCAGCAGCTTTGCTGGCGGGGGGTTGGATACGCAGTATTTT	CASSFAGGGLDTQYF
few	TRBD1	TRBV18	TRBJ1-2	TGTGCCAGCTCACCCGCGACGGGACAGGGTACTGGCTACACCTTC	CASSPATGQGTGYTF
many	NA	TRBV9	TRBJ2-3	TGTGCCAGCAGTATGGGCACAGATACGCAGTATTTT	CASSMGTDTQYF
few	TRBD2	TRBV29-1	TRBJ2-1	TGCAGCGCCTCAACCGGGACTAGCAGCTACAATGAGCAGTTCTTC	CSASTGTSSYNEQFF
many	TRBD1	TRBV5-1	TRBJ1-2	TGCGCCAGCAGCATCGCTATCCGGACAGGGGACTATGGCTACACCTTC	CASSIAIRTGDYGYTF
NA	NA	TRBV11-2	TRBJ1-3	TGTGCCAGCAGCTTAGAGGGCAGGCTCTCTGGAAACACCATATATTTT	CASSLEGRLSGNTIYF
few	NA	TRBV28	TRBJ2-6	TGTGCCAGCTCTGCAGCGGGTCTCTCTGGGGCCAACGTCCTGACTTTC	CASSAAGLSGANVLTF
few	NA	TRBV9	TRBJ1-1	TGTGCCAGCAGCGTAGACACTGAAGCTTTCTTT	CASSVDTEAFF
NA	NA	TRBV7-9	TRBJ2-7	TGTGCCAGCAGCTTAGACCGTAGCCTGAGCTACGAGCAGTACTTC	CASSLDRSLSYEQYF
many	NA	TRBV7-2	TRBJ2-1	TGTGCCAGCAGCCCTAATACTAGAACTGAGCAGTTCTTC	CASSPNTRTEQFF
few	TRBD2	TRBV10-3	TRBJ2-3	TGTGCCATCAGCCAACCTGGCGGGGGGTCCACAGATACGCAGTATTTT	CAISQPGGGSTDTQYF
few	TRBD2	TRBV20-1	TRBJ2-1	TGCAGTGCTCGGGGGACTAGAACCTTCTCCTACAATGAGCAGTTCTTC	CSARGTRTFSYNEQFF
NA	NA	TRBV9	TRBJ2-2	TGTGCCAGCAGCGTAGCCCCAGCAGGGACGAACACCGGGGAGCTGTTTTTT	CASSVAPAGTNTGELFF
few	NA	TRBV4-2	TRBJ2-3	TGTGCCAGCAGCCAAGCGCCAACCGCCGTGGATACGCAGTATTTT	CASSQAPTAVDTQYF
few	NA	TRBV11-2	TRBJ2-7	TGTGCCAGCAGGGTGGGGCTCGAGCAGTACTTC	CASRVGLEQYF
NA	NA	TRBV20-1	TRBJ2-5	TGCAGTGCCAGCGGGCAGGGGAATACGGAGACCCAGTACTTC	CSASGQGNTETQYF
few	NA	TRBV12-3/TRBV12-4	TRBJ2-1	TGTGCCAGCAGTTTGGAGGCAATGAGGCAGTTCTTC	CASSLEAMRQFF
many	TRBD2	TRBV28	TRBJ2-2	TGTGCCAGCAGGCTAGCGGGACCGAACACCGGGGAGCTGTTTTTT	CASRLAGPNTGELFF
few	NA	TRBV19	TRBJ1-5	TGTGCCAGTAGTATCCCAAGGGGGAGCAATCAGCCCCAGCATTTT	CASSIPRGSNQPQHF
few	NA	TRBV20-1	TRBJ2-7	TGCAGTGCTAGTTACTACGAGCAGTACTTC	CSASYYEQYF
NA	TRBD2	TRBV12-5	TRBJ2-1	TGTGCTAGTGGCCCTGGTAGAGGGACTACAACCTTCAATGAGCAGTTCTTC	CASGPGRGTTTFNEQFF
many	NA	TRBV11-2	TRBJ2-5	TGTGCCAGCAGCTTAGGTCTGCAGACCCAGTACTTC	CASSLGLQTQYF
few	NA	TRBV12-3/TRBV12-4	TRBJ2-5	TGTGCCAGGATACCCGCTGGACGGTACCAAGAGACCCAGTACTTC	CARIPAGRYQETQYF
NA	TRBD1	TRBV10-3	TRBJ1-2	TGTGCCATCAGTGACTCGGACAGGGAGGGCTATGGCTACACCTTC	CAISDSDREGYGYTF
NA	TRBD2	TRBV5-1	TRBJ2-1	TGCGCCAGCAGCTTGTCTAGCGGGTCCCCCTCCGGCAATGAGCAGTTCTTC	CASSLSSGSPSGNEQFF
few	TRBD1	TRBV4-3	TRBJ1-2	TGCGCCAGCAGCCAGGGGACAGGGGCGTACGACTATGGCTACACCTTC	CASSQGTGAYDYGYTF
few	NA	TRBV11-3	TRBJ2-7	TGTGCCAGCAGCGCGCCCCCAGACTACGAGCAGTACTTC	CASSAPPDYEQYF
many	NA	TRBV4-2	TRBJ2-4	TGTGCCAGCAGCCAAGATTCTTGGGCAGGGGCTAGCAAAAACATTCAGTACTTC	CASSQDSWAGASKNIQYF
NA	TRBD1	TRBV7-9	TRBJ2-5	TGTGCCAGCAGCTCTGGGACAGGCAGTGGGCAAGAGACCCAGTACTTC	CASSSGTGSGQETQYF
few	NA	TRBV6-5	TRBJ1-2	TGTGCCAGCAGTTACGACAGTAACTATGGCTACACCTTC	CASSYDSNYGYTF
few	TRBD2	TRBV5-1	TRBJ2-1	TGCGCCAGCAGCGACACCGGGACTAGCGGGCAACGTTCCTACAATGAGCAGTTCTTC	CASSDTGTSGQRSYNEQFF
few	NA	TRBV20-1	TRBJ2-1	TGCAGTGCTAGAGATAGTTTTAAGCGGATAGAGCAGTTCTTC	CSARDSFKRIEQFF
NA	TRBD2	TRBV20-1	TRBJ2-5	TGCAGTGCTAGGACTATGCGGGAGGGGGAGACCCAGTACTTC	CSARTMREGETQYF
NA	TRBD1	TRBV19	TRBJ2-7	TGTGCCAGTAGTACAGCGACAGGGGGCCTGGACGAGCAGTACTTC	CASSTATGGLDEQYF